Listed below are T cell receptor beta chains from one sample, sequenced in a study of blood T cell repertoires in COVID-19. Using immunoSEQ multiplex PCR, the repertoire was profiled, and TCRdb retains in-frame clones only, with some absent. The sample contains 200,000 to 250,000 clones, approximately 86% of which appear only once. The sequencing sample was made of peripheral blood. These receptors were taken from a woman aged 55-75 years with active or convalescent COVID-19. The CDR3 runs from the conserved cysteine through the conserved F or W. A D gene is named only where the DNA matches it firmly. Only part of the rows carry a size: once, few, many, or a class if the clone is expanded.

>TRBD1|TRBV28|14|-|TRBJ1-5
TGTGCCAGCAGCCTCGGACAGGGCAGTCAGCCCCAGCATTTT
CASSLGQGSQPQHF
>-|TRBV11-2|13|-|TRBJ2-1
TGTGCCAGCAGCTTAGGTAGCGTAAATGAGCAGTTCTTC
CASSLGSVNEQFF
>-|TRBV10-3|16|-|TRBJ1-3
TGTGCCATCAGTGAGTCGGCGGGACTTGGTGTGAACACCATATATTTT
CAISESAGLGVNTIYF
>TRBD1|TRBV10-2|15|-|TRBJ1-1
TGCGCCAGCAGTGATCATGACAGGGGGCGGACTGAAGCTTTCTTT
CASSDHDRGRTEAFF
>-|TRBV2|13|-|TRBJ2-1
TGTGCCAGCAGTGATTTCGGGGAAAATGAGCAGTTCTTC
CASSDFGENEQFF
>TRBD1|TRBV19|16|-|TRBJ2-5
TGTGCCAGTAGCAACCCCCGACAGGGGGCGCGGGAGACCCAGTACTTC
CASSNPRQGARETQYF
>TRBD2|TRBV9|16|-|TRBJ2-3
TGTGCCAGCAGCCCGGGGCTAGCGGGAGCGGGTGATACGCAGTATTTT
CASSPGLAGAGDTQYF
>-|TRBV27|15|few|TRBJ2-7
TGTGCCAGCGGGGACCGGGACTCCCTATCCTACGAGCAGTACTTC
CASGDRDSLSYEQYF
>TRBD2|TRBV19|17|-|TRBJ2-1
TGTGCCAGTCTAGCGGGAGCTTTTCGTAAATCCCTAAATGAGCAGTTCTTC
CASLAGAFRKSLNEQFF
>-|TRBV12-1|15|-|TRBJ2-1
TGTGCCAGCAGCTTTGTTTGCGGGACAGAATGTCAGCAGTTCTTC
CASSFVCGTECQQFF
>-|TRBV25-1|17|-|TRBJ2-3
TGTGCCAGCAGTGAATATTGGACAGCGGGGAGGGCAGATACGCAGTATTTT
CASSEYWTAGRADTQYF
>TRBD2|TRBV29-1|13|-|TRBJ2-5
TGCAGCGTTGGACTAGCTGTCGGGGAGACCCAGTACTTC
CSVGLAVGETQYF
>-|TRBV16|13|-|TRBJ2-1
TGTGCCAGCAGCCAACAGGGTTACAATGAGCAGTTCTTC
CASSQQGYNEQFF
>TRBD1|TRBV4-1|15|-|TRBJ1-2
TGCGCCAGCAGCCAGTCACAGGGGTTTAACTATGGCTACACCTTC
CASSQSQGFNYGYTF
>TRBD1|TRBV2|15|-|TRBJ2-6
TGTGCCAGCAGTGAACTACAGGGGTCAACCAACGTCCTGACTTTC
CASSELQGSTNVLTF
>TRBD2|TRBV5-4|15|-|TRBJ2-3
TGTGCCAGCAGTCTAGACGGACTAGCCGGGGATACGCAGTATTTT
CASSLDGLAGDTQYF
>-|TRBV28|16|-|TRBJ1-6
TGTGCCAGCAGTTTACAGACTCCCTCCTATAATTCACCCCTCCACTTT
CASSLQTPSYNSPLHF
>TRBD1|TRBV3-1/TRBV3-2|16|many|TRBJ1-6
TGTGCCAGCAGCCAAGGCCCACAGGGGGTCAGTTCACCCCTCCACTTT
CASSQGPQGVSSPLHF
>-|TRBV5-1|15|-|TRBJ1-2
TGCGCCAGCAGCCGGGAGGTGGCCAGGATCTATGGCTACACCTTC
CASSREVARIYGYTF
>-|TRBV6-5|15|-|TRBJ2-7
TGTGCCAGCAGTTTCGGACCCACTAGCTCCTACGAGCAGTACTTC
CASSFGPTSSYEQYF
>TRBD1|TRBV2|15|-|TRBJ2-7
TGTGCCAGCAGTCCGTCGACAGGGGGCTTCTACGAGCAGTACTTC
CASSPSTGGFYEQYF
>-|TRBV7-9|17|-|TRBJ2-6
TGTGCCAGCAGCTTAGGATCAGGGTTGACTGGGGCCAACGTCCTGACTTTC
CASSLGSGLTGANVLTF
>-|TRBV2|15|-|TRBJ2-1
TGTGCCAGCAGCAGTAGCGGATCCTTATACAATGAGCAGTTCTTC
CASSSSGSLYNEQFF